Detailed here is one TCR beta chain. This CDR3 spans 19 amino acids. V was clipped by 5 bases and J by 0 bases; unmatched bases: 18. Germline values: CDR1 SGHNT, CDR2 YENEEA. Regarding time point: sample taken at primary tumor resection. Individually, TCR cDNA molecules were each labelled with a unique molecular identifier. TCRdb itself ran the 5' RACE reads through MiXCR, one entry per CDR3 protein. The data contain some 38,000 distinct CDR3 sequences, roughly 7.4% of them seen just once; the ten biggest clones take up approximately 30%. This sample is part of a study of spatial heterogeneity in lung cancer.

This material consisted of PBMCs, taken at surgery. This clonotype was obtained from a male donor with early-stage non-small cell lung cancer. The chain carries TRBV11-3 and TRBJ1-1, with TRBD1 identical over 7 bases. CDR3 sequence reads: CASSLGQGGTLGLNTEAFF. The CDR3, as DNA: TGTGCCAGCAGCCTGGGGCAGGGGGGAACCCTGGGGTTGAACACTGAAGCTTTCTTT.